The 4 T cell receptor beta chains in this list originate from one sample, sequenced in a study of cytomegalovirus exposure and HLA in healthy donors (dated by TCRdb to about 2017). The method behind the library was the immunoSEQ multiplex PCR assay. For the multiplex PCR, a mixture combining 60 forward primers for TCR Vbeta segments and 13 reverse primers for TCR Jbeta segments was used. Entries here come from immuneACCESS through TCRdb and include only in-frame sequences with V and J called. Some clones fail to appear in such tables; in the studies checked, an unresolved V gene covers under half of the shortfall, and the cause of the remainder is unknown. The sample table lists 100,000 or so clones, roughly 88% of them with a count of one. Of the sample, 1.2% is held by the ten largest clones. The sequencing input was PBMCs. Receptors originate from a woman aged 18-29 years in good health and CMV-seronegative.

The rearrangement joins TRBV27 to TRBJ2-5; 8 bases agree with TRBD1. The CDR3 extends over 17 amino acids. V was pared by 3 bases and J by 4 bases, with 13 bases of the junction left unmatched. Germline CDR1 reads MNHEY; CDR2 reads SMNVEV (reference sequence). CDR3 sequence reads: CASSFRQTGALAETQYF. The CDR3 DNA follows: TGTGCCAGCAGTTTCCGCCAGACAGGGGCGCTGGCAGAGACCCAGTACTTC.

This clone was detected only once. The V and J genes are TRBV7-2 and TRBJ1-1; 8 positions match TRBD1. V lost 5 bases, J lost 1 base, and 3 bases stayed unmatched. The germline V gene encodes CDR1 SGHTA and CDR2 FQGNSA. This CDR3 is 14 amino acids long. The CDR3 is CASSLDRANTEAFF. CDR3 coding DNA: TGTGCCAGCAGCCTGGACAGGGCGAACACTGAAGCTTTCTTT.

This chain joins TRBV2 and TRBJ2-4; TRBD2 is a possible D gene (5 bases). Trimming removed 3 bases at V and 1 base at J, with 7 bases between. CDR3 size: 14 residues. Germline CDR1 and CDR2: SNHLY and FYNNEI. The CDR3: CASSDPGAKNIQYF. In nucleotides, the CDR3 is TGTGCCAGCAGTGATCCGGGGGCCAAAAACATTCAGTACTTC.

The chain carries TRBV7-9 and TRBJ2-5; D is uncertain. TRBJ2-7 matches the DNA end more closely, so the J call is doubtful. Germline CDR1 is SEHNR and CDR2 is FQNEAQ (reference sequence). This CDR3 region has 14 residues. The CDR3 reads CASSLGAPSYEQYF. CDR3 in DNA: TGTGCCAGCAGCTTAGGCGCTCCGTCCTACGAGCAGTACTTC.